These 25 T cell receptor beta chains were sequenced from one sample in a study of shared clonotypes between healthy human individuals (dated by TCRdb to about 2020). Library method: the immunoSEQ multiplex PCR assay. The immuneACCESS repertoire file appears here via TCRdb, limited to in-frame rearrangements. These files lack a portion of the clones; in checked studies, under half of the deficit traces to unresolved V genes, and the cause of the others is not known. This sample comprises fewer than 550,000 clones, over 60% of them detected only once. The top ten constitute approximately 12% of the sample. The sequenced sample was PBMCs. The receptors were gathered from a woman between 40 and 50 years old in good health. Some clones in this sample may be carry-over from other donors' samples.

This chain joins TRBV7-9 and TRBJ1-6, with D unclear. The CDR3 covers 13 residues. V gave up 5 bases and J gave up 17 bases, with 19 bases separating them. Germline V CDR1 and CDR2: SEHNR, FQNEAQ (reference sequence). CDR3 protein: CASSPVGSGLIHF. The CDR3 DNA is TGTGCCAGCAGCCCTGTTGGTTCTGGGCTAATCCACTTT.

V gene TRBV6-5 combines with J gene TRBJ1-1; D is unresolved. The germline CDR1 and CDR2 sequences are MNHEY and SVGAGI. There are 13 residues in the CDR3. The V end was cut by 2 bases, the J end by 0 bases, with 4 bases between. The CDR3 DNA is TGTGCCAGCAGTTACGGGATGAACACTGAAGCTTTCTTT. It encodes CASSYGMNTEAFF.

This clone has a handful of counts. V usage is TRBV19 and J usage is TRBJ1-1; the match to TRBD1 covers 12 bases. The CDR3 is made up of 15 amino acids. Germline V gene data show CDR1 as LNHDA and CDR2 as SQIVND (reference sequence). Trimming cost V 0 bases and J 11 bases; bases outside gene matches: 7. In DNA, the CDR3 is TGTGCCAGTAGTATAGATCGAGCGGGACAGGGGGCGGCTTTCTTT. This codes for CASSIDRAGQGAAFF.

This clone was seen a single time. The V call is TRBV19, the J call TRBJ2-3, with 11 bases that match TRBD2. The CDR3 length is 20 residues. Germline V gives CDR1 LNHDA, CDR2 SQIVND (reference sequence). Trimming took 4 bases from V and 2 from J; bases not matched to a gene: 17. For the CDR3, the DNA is TGTGCCAGTAGTAAGGGGGCTAGCGGGAGGAGTTCCCGATTCACAGATACGCAGTATTTT. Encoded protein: CASSKGASGRSSRFTDTQYF.

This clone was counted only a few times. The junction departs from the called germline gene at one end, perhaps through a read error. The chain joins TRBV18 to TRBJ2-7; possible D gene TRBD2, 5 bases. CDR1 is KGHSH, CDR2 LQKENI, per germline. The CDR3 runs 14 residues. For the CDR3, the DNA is TGTGCCAGCTCACCAGGCCAGAACCGACTAAGTGGGAACTTC. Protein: CASSPGQNRLSGNF.

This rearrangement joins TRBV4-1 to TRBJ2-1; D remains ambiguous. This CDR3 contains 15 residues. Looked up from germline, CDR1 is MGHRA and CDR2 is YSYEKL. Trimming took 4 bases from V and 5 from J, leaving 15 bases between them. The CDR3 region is CASSPDGEVNNEQFF. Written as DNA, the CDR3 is TGCGCCAGCAGCCCGGACGGCGAAGTTAACAATGAGCAGTTCTTC.

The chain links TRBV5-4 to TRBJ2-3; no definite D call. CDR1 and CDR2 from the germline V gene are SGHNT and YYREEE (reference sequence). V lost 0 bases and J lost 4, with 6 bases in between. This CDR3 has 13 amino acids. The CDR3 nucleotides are TGTGCCAGCAGCTTGGAGTATGCAGATACGCAGTATTTT. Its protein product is CASSLEYADTQYF.

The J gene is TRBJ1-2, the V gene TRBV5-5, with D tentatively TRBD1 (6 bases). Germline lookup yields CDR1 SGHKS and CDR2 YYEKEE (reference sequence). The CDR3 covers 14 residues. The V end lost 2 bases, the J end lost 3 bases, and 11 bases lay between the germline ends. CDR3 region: CASSLATGYYGYTF. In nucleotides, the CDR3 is TGTGCCAGCAGCTTAGCTACAGGGTACTATGGCTACACCTTC. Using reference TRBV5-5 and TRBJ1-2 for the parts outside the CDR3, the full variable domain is DAGVTQSPTHLIKTRGQQVTLRCSPISGHKSVSWYQQVLGQGPQFIFQYYEKEERGRGNFPDRFSARQFPNYSSELNVNALLLGDSALYLCASSLATGYYGYTFGSGTRLTVV.

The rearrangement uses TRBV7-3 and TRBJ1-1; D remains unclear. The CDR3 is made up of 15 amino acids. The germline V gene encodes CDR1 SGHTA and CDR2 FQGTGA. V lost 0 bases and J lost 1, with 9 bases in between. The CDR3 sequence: CASSLTVLENTEAFF. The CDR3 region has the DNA TGTGCCAGCAGCTTAACGGTATTGGAGAACACTGAAGCTTTCTTT. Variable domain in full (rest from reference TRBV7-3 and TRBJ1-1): GAGVSQTPSNKVTEKGKYVELRCDPISGHTALYWYRQSLGQGPEFLIYFQGTGAADDSGLPNDRFFAVRPEGSVSTLKIQRTERGDSAVYLCASSLTVLENTEAFFGQGTRLTVV.

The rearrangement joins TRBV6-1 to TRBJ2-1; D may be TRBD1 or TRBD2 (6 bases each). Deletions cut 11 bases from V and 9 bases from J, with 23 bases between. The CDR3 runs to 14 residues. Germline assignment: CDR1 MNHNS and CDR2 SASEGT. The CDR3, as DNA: TGTGCCGGGGGGCCGAGGCTAATGGGGATTGAGCAGTTCTTC. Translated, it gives CAGGPRLMGIEQFF.

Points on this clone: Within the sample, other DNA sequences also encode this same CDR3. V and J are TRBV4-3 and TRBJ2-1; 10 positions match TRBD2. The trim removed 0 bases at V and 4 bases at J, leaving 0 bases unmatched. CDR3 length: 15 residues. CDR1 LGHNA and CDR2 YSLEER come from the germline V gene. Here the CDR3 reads CASSQEGLAYNEQFF. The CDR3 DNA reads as TGCGCCAGCAGCCAAGAGGGACTAGCGTACAATGAGCAGTTCTTC.

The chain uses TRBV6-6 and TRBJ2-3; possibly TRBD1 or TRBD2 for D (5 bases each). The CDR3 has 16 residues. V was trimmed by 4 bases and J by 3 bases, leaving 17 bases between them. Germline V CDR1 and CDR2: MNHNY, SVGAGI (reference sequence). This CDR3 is CASSSDPPGQTDTQYF. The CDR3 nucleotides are TGTGCCAGCAGTTCGGATCCCCCGGGGCAAACAGATACGCAGTATTTT.

The CDR3 spells CASHYRGVYTEAFF. CDR3 DNA: TGTGCCAGTCATTATCGGGGCGTGTACACTGAAGCTTTCTTT. V gene TRBV19 combines with J gene TRBJ1-1, with a possible D match to TRBD1 (5 bases). Germline values: CDR1 LNHDA, CDR2 SQIVND (reference sequence). The V gene lost 8 bases and the J gene lost 3 bases, with 16 bases spanning the gap. This CDR3 contains 14 residues.

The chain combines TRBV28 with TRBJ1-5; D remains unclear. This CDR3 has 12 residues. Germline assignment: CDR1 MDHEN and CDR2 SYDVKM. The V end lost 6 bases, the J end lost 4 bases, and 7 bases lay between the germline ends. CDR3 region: CASRTVNQPQHF. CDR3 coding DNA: TGTGCCAGCAGGACGGTTAATCAGCCCCAGCATTTT.

The CDR3 DNA sequence: TGTGCCAGCAGTTACGGGACCCTCGGGGAAGCTTTCTTT. This translates into CASSYGTLGEAFF. This chain connects TRBV6-6 to TRBJ1-1, with D tentatively TRBD1 (5 bases). Germline values: CDR1 MNHNY, CDR2 SVGAGI (reference sequence). This CDR3 spans 13 amino acids. V was clipped by 2 bases and J by 8 bases, with 12 bases between them.

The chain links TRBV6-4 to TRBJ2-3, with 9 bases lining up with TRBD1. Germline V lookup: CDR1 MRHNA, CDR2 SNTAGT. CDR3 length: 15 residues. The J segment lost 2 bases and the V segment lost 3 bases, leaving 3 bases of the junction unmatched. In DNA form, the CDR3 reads TGTGCCAGCAGTGAGGGACAGGGAGACACAGATACGCAGTATTTT. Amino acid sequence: CASSEGQGDTDTQYF.

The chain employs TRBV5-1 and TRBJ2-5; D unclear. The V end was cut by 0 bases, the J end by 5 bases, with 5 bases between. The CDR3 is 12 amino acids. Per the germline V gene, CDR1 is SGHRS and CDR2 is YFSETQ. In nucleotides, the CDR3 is TGCGCCAGCAGCTTGGAGTCTGAGACCCAGTACTTC. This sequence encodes CASSLESETQYF.

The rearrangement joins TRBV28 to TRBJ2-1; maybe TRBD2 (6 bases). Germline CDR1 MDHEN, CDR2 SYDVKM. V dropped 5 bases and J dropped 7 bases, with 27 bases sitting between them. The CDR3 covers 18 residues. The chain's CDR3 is CASSAPRDGGKARNEQFF. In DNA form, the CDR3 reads TGTGCCAGCAGTGCCCCCCGGGACGGGGGAAAGGCTCGGAATGAGCAGTTCTTC. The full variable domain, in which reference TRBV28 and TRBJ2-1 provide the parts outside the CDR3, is DVKVTQSSRYLVKRTGEKVFLECVQDMDHENMFWYRQDPGLGLRLIYFSYDVKMKEKGDIPEGYSVSREKKERFSLILESASTNQTSMYLCASSAPRDGGKARNEQFFGPGTRLTVL.

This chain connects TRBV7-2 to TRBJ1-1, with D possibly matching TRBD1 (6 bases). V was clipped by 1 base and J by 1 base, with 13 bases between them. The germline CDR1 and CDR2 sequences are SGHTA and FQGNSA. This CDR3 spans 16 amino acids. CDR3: CASSLVGGRSNTEAFF. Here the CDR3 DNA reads TGTGCCAGCAGCTTAGTGGGGGGCAGGTCGAACACTGAAGCTTTCTTT.

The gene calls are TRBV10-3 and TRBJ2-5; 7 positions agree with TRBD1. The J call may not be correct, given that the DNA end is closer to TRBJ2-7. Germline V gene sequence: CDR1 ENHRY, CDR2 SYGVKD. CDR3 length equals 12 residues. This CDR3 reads CAISETGDEQYF. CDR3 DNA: TGTGCCATCAGTGAGACAGGGGACGAGCAGTACTTC.

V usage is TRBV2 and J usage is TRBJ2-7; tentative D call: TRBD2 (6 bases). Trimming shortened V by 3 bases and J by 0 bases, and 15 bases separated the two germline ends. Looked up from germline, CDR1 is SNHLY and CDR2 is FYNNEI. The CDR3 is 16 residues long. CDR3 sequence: CASSDGGQRLSYEQYF. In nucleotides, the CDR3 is TGTGCCAGCAGTGACGGGGGTCAGCGGCTCTCCTACGAGCAGTACTTC.

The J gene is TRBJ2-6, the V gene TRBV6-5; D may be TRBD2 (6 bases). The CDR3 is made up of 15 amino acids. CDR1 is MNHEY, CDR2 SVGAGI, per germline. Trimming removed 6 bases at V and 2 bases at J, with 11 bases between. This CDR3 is CASSSGDPGANVLTF. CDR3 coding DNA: TGTGCCAGCAGCTCGGGAGACCCTGGGGCCAACGTCCTGACTTTC.

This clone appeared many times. In DNA, the CDR3 is TGCGCCAGCAGCTTGGATCAGGGACACTACGAGCAGTACTTC. This sequence encodes CASSLDQGHYEQYF. V usage is TRBV5-1 and J usage is TRBJ2-7, with D possibly matching TRBD1 (6 bases). Germline values: CDR1 SGHRS, CDR2 YFSETQ. The CDR3 spans 14 residues. V was shortened by 0 bases and J by 3 bases, with 10 bases between the two germline ends.

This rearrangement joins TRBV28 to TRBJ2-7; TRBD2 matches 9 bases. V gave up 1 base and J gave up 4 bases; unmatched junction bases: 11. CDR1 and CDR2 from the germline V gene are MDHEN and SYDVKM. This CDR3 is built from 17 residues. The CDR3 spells CASSLFSLAGGPYEQYF. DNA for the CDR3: TGTGCCAGCAGTTTATTCTCTTTGGCGGGAGGGCCTTACGAGCAGTACTTC.

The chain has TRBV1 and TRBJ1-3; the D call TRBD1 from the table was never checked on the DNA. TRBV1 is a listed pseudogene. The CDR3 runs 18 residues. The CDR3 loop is CTSSQGRLGCVSGNTIYF. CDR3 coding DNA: TGCACCAGCAGCCAAGGCAGGTTGGGCTGCGTCTCTGGAAACACCATATATTTT.